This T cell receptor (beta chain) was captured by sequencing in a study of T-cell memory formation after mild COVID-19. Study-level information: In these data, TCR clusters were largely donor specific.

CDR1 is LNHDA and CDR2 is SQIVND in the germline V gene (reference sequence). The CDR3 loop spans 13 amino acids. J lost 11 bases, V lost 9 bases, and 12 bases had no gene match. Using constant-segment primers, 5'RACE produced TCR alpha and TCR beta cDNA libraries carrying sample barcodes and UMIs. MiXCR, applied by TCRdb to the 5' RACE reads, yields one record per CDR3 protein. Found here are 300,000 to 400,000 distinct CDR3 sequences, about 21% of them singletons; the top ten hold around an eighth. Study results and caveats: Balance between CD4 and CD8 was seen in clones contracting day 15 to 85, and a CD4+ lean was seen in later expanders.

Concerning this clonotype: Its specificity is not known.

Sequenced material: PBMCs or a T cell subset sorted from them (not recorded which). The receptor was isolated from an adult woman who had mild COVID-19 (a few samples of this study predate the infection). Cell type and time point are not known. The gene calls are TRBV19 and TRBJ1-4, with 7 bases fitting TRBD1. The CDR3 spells CASTTGRYPKLFF. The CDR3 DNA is TGTGCCAGCACGACAGGGAGATATCCCAAACTGTTTTTT.